The source of this T cell receptor beta chain is a study of blood T cell repertoires in COVID-19. Study-level background: Researchers got acute and convalescent COVID-19 samples from the United States, Italy and Spain. PBMCs, B-cell-depleted T cells, or T cells provided the cDNA or gDNA that made up the material.

Patients in Seattle were enrolled during active infection, then followed longitudinally. In the original workflow: Amplification of reference gene primers was used by the study to estimate nucleated cell counts. The table came from immunoSEQ multiplex PCR; TCRdb's copy has only in-frame clones and leaves some out. V, J and clone size derive from that table, while D and trimming were established from the DNA sequence. The data show about 120,000 clones, 75% to 90% seen once. The germline gives CDR1 MDHEN, CDR2 SYDVKM. The CDR3 totals 12 residues. V gave up 5 bases and J gave up 4 bases, with 8 bases separating them.

The sequencing input was peripheral blood. The sequence was obtained from a man between 60 and 75 years old with COVID-19, enrolled during active disease. The chain joins TRBV28 to TRBJ2-5; D ambiguous. CDR3 sequence reads: CASSLRGETQYF. CDR3 coding DNA: TGTGCCAGCAGTCTCAGAGGAGAGACCCAGTACTTC.